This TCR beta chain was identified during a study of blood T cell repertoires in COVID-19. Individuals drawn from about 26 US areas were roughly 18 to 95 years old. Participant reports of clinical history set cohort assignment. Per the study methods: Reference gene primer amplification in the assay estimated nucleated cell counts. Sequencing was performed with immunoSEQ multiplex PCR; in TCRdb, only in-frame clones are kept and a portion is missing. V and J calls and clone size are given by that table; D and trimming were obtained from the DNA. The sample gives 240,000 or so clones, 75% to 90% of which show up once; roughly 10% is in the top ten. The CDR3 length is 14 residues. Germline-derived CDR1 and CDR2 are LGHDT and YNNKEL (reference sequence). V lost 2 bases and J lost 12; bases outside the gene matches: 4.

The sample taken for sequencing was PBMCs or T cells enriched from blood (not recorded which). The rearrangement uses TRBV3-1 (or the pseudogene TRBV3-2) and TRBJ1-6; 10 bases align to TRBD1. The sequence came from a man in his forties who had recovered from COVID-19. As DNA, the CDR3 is TGTGCCAGCAGCCAACGCCGGGACAGGGGACCCCTCCACTTT. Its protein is CASSQRRDRGPLHF.